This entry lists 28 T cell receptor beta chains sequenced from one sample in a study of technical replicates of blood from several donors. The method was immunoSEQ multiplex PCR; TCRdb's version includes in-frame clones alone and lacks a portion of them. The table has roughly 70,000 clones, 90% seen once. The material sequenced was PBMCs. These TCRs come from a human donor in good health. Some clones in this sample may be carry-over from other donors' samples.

For the CDR3, the DNA is TGTGCCAGTAGTCTATACGTAGGGGGCACCGGGGAGCTGTTTTTT. Translating gives CASSLYVGGTGELFF. The chain is built from TRBV19 and TRBJ2-2, with a possible D match to TRBD1 (6 bases). The CDR3 totals 15 residues. CDR1 and CDR2 from the germline V gene are LNHDA and SQIVND (reference sequence). V was cut by 5 bases and J by 4 bases, with 14 bases left in between.

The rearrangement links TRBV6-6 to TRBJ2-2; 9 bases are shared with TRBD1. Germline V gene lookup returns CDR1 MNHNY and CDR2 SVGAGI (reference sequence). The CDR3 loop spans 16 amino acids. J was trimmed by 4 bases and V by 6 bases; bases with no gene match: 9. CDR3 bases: TGTGCCAGCAGCAATACAGGGGGCTTGGGCACCGGGGAGCTGTTTTTT. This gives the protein CASSNTGGLGTGELFF.

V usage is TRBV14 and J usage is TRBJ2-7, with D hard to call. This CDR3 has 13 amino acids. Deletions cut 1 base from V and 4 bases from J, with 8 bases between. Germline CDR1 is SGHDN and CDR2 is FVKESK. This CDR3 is CASSQVTGYEQYF. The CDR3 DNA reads TGTGCCAGCAGCCAAGTTACCGGGTACGAGCAGTACTTC.

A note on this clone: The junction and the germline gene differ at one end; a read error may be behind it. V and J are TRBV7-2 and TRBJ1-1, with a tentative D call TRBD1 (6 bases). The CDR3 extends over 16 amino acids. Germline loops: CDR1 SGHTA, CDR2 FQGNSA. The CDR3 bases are TGTGCCAGCAGCCTAGCATCCGGGACACCGAACACTGAAGCTTTCTTT. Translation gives CASSLASGTPNTEAFF.

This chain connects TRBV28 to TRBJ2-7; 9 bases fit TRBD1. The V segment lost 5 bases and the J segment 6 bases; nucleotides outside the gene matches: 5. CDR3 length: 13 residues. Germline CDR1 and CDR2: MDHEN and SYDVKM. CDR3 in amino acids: CASSPTGGSEQYF. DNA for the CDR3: TGTGCCAGCAGTCCAACAGGGGGCTCCGAGCAGTACTTC.

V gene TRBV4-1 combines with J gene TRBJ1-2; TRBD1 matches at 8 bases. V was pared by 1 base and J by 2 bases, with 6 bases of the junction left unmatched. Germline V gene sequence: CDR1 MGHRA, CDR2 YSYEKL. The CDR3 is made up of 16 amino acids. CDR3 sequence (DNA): TGCGCCAGCAGCCAAGGGGTGGACAGGGCCAACTATGGCTACACCTTC. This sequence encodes CASSQGVDRANYGYTF.

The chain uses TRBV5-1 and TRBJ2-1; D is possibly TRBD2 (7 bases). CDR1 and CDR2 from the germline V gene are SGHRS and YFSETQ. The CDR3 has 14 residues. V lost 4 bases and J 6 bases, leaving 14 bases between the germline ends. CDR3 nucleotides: TGCGCCAGCAGCAAGGGGGGGGCCTCCAATGAGCAGTTCTTC. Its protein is CASSKGGASNEQFF.

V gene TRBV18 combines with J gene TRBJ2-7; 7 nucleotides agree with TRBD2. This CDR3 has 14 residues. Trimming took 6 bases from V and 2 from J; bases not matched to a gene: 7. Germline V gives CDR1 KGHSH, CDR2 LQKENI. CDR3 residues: CASSRNGGAYEQYF. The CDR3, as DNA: TGTGCCAGCTCGCGCAATGGGGGGGCCTACGAGCAGTACTTC.

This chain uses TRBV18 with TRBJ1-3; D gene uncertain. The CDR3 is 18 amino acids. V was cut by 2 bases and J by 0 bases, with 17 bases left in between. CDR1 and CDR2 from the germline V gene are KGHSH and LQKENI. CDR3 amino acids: CASSPSEVSRFSGNTIYF. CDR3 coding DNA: TGTGCCAGCTCACCATCGGAGGTGAGCCGGTTCTCTGGAAACACCATATATTTT.

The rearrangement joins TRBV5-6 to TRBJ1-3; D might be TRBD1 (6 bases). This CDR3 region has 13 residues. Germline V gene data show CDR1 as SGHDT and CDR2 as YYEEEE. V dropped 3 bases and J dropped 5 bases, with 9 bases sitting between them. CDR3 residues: CASSSRGRNTIYF. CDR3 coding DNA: TGTGCCAGCAGCTCCAGGGGAAGAAACACCATATATTTT.

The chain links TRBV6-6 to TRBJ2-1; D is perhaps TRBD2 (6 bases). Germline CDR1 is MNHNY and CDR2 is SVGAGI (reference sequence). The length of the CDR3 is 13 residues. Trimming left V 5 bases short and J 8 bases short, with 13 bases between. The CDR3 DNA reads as TGTGCCAGCAGTAGGACGGGGGAGGATGAGCAGTTCTTC. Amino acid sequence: CASSRTGEDEQFF.

Written as DNA, the CDR3 is TGTGCCAGCAGTTACTCCGGACTTATGAACACTGAAGCTTTCTTT. Translation: CASSYSGLMNTEAFF. The chain joins TRBV6-6 to TRBJ1-1; no firm D call. Germline CDR1 MNHNY, CDR2 SVGAGI (reference sequence). V was clipped by 0 bases and J by 0 bases, with 8 bases between them. This CDR3 comprises 15 residues.

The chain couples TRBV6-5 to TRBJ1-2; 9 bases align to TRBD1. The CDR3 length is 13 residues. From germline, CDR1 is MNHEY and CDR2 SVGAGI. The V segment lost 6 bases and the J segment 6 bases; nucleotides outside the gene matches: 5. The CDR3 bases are TGTGCCAGCAGAACGGACAGGGGACATGGCTACACCTTC. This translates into CASRTDRGHGYTF.

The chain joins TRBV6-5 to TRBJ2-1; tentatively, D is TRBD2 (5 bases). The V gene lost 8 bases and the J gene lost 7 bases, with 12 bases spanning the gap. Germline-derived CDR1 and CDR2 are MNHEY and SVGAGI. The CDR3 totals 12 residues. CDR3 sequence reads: CASSLRGNEQFF. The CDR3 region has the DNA TGTGCCAGCTCCCTACGGGGAAATGAGCAGTTCTTC.

CDR3 DNA: TGTGCCAGCTCACAAACGGGTCAACCTTTAAACTATGGCTACACCTTC. Translation gives CASSQTGQPLNYGYTF. The J gene is TRBJ1-2, the V gene TRBV18; D uncertain. V lost 4 bases, J lost 2 bases, and 17 bases lay in between. This CDR3 region has 16 residues. Germline V CDR1 and CDR2: KGHSH, LQKENI.

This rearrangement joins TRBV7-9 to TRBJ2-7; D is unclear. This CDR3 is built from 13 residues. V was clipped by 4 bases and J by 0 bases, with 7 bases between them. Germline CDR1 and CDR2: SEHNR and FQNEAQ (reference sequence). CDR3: CASSSPSSYEQYF. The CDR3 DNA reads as TGTGCCAGCAGCTCCCCCTCCTCCTACGAGCAGTACTTC.

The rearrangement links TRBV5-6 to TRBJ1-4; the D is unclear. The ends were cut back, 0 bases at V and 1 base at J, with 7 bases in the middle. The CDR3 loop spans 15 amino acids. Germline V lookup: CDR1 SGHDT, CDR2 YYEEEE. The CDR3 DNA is TGTGCCAGCAGCTTGGACAGCTTAACTAATGAAAAACTGTTTTTT. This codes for CASSLDSLTNEKLFF.

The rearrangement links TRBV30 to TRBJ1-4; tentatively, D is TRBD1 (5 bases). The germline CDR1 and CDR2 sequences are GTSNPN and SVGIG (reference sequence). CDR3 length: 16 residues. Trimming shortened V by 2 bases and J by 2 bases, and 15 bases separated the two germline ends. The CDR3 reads CAWSKGLGVTNEKLFF. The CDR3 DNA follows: TGTGCCTGGAGTAAGGGCTTAGGGGTGACTAATGAAAAACTGTTTTTT.

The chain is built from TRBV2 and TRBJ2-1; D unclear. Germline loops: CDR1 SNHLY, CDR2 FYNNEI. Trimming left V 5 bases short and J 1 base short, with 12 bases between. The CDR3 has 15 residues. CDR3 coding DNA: TGTGCCAGCAGTTTTCCTATCCAATCCTACAATGAGCAGTTCTTC. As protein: CASSFPIQSYNEQFF. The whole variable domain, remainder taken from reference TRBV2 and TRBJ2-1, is EPEVTQTPSHQVTQMGQEVILRCVPISNHLYFYWYRQILGQKVEFLVSFYNNEISEKSEIFDDQFSVERPDGSNFTLKIRSTKLEDSAMYFCASSFPIQSYNEQFFGPGTRLTVL.

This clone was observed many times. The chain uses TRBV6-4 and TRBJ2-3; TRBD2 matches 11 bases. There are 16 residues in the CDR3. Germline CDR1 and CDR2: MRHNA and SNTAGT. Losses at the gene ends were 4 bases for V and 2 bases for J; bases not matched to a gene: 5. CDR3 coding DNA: TGTGCCAGCAGTGTAGGGACTAGCGGCCACACAGATACGCAGTATTTT. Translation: CASSVGTSGHTDTQYF.

In DNA form, the CDR3 reads TGTGCCAGCAGCCCTTCGCCGGGACAGAAGCAGTATTTT. Encoded protein: CASSPSPGQKQYF. The gene calls are TRBV27 and TRBJ2-3, with 7 bases matching TRBD1. CDR3 length: 13 amino acids. Trimming at V came to 6 bases and at J to 11 bases, leaving 11 bases not matched to a gene. Germline V lookup: CDR1 MNHEY, CDR2 SMNVEV (reference sequence).

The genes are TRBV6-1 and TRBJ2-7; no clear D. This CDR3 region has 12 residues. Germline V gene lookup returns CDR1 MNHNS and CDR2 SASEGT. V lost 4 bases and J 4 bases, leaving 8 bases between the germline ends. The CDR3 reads CASSVSSYEQYF. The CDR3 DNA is TGTGCCAGCAGTGTGTCCTCTTACGAGCAGTACTTC.

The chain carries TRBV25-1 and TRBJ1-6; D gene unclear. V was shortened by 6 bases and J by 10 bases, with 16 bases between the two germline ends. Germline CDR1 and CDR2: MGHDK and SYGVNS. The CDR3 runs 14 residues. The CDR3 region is CASRGSLAGSPLHF. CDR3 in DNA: TGTGCCAGCAGGGGCAGCCTGGCTGGGTCACCCCTCCACTTT.

CDR3 in DNA: TGTGCCAGCAGCGCGGGGGTAGTTCCGAGGGGCTACACCTTC. The encoded protein is CASSAGVVPRGYTF. V usage is TRBV5-4 and J usage is TRBJ1-2; perhaps TRBD1 as D (5 bases). Germline V gene lookup returns CDR1 SGHNT and CDR2 YYREEE (reference sequence). V lost 4 bases and J 8 bases, leaving 18 bases between the germline ends. This CDR3 spans 14 amino acids. The full variable domain, in which reference TRBV5-4 and TRBJ1-2 provide the parts outside the CDR3, is ETGVTQSPTHLIKTRGQQVTLRCSSQSGHNTVSWYQQALGQGPQFIFQYYREEENGRGNFPPRFSGLQFPNYSSELNVNALELDDSALYLCASSAGVVPRGYTFGSGTRLTVV.

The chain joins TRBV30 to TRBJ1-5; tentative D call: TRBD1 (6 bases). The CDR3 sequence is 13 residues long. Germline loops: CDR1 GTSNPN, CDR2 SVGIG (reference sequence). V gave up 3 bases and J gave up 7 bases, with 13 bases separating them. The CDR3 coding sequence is TGTGCCTGGAGCCTCAGGGGTCCCCAGCCCCAGCATTTT. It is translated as CAWSLRGPQPQHF.

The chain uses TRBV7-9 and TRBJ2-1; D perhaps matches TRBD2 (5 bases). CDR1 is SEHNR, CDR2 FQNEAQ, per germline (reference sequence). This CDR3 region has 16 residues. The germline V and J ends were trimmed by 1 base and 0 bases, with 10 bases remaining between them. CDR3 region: CASSLVGGSSYNEQFF. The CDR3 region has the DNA TGTGCCAGCAGCTTAGTTGGTGGGAGCTCCTACAATGAGCAGTTCTTC.

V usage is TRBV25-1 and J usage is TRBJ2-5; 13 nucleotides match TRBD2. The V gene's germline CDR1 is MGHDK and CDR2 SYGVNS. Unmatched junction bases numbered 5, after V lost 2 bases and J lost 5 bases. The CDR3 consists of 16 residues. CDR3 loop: CASSELGTSGKETQYF. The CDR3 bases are TGTGCCAGCAGTGAACTTGGGACTAGCGGGAAGGAGACCCAGTACTTC. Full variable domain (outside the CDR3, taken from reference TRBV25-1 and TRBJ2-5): EADIYQTPRYLVIGTGKKITLECSQTMGHDKMYWYQQDPGMELHLIHYSYGVNSTEKGDLSSESTVSRIRTEHFPLTLESARPSHTSQYLCASSELGTSGKETQYFGPGTRLLVL.

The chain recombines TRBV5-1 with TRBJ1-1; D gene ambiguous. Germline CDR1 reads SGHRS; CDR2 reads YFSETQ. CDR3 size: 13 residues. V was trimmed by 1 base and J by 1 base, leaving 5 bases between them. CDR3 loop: CASSLWQNTEAFF. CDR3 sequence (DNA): TGCGCCAGCAGCTTGTGGCAGAACACTGAAGCTTTCTTT.